A single sample is the source of the 5 T cell receptor beta chains below, sequenced in a study of molecular identifiers for immune sequencing clone quantification. TCRdb reanalysed the PCR reads using MiXCR and keeps one entry per CDR3 protein. Of around 470,000 distinct CDR3 sequences listed, roughly 24% are singletons. The sample was naive CD8+ T cells from blood, with Jurkat cell RNA spiked in. Subset meaning: FACS-sorted CD8+CD4-CCR7+CD45RA+ naive T cells. The receptors originated from a human donor in good health. Some libraries in this study had Jurkat cell RNA spiked in.

Notes on this clonotype: A much larger clone lies one base from this, so it may be a read error. V usage is TRBV5-1 and J usage is TRBJ2-7, with TRBD2 matching 8 bases. The CDR3 is 13 residues long. Germline lookup yields CDR1 SGHRS and CDR2 YFSETQ. CDR3 in amino acids: CASSLTSGYEQCF. The DNA of the CDR3 is TGCGCCAGCAGCTTGACTAGCGGCTACGAGCAGTGCTTC.

V usage is TRBV5-4 and J usage is TRBJ2-7; D not resolved. Trimming cost V 3 bases and J 4 bases, with 14 bases left between them. Germline CDR1 and CDR2: SGHNT and YYREEE (reference sequence). CDR3 length equals 14 residues. The CDR3 sequence is CASSSDNARYEQYF. The CDR3 DNA reads as TGTGCCAGCAGCTCCGATAACGCCCGTTACGAGCAGTACTTC.

The rearrangement links TRBV4-3 to TRBJ2-2; tentatively, D is TRBD2 (6 bases). Trimming cost V 0 bases and J 0 bases, with 11 bases left between them. This CDR3 region has 17 residues. The germline CDR1 and CDR2 sequences are LGHNA and YSLEER. The CDR3 protein is CASSQDGDSTNTGELFF. The CDR3 region has the DNA TGCGCCAGCAGCCAAGATGGGGACTCTACGAACACCGGGGAGCTGTTTTTT.

This clonotype turned up a few times. The genes are TRBV5-4 and TRBJ1-2, with no clear D. The CDR3 length is 14 residues. Looked up from germline, CDR1 is SGHNT and CDR2 is YYREEE (reference sequence). V was clipped by 0 bases and J by 3 bases, with 9 bases between them. The CDR3 loop is CASSLGVGDYGYTF. CDR3 coding DNA: TGTGCCAGCAGCTTGGGAGTAGGAGACTATGGCTACACCTTC.

The chain carries TRBV28 and TRBJ1-3; a weak D match, TRBD1 (5 bases). V lost 5 bases and J lost 0, with 8 bases in between. The CDR3 covers 14 residues. Looked up from germline, CDR1 is MDHEN and CDR2 is SYDVKM. CDR3: CASSPGGSGNTIYF. The CDR3 coding sequence is TGTGCCAGCAGTCCCGGGGGCTCTGGAAACACCATATATTTT.